This is a list of T cell receptor beta chains from one sample in a study of blood T cell repertoires in COVID-19. Some clones are missing from TCRdb's copy, which holds only in-frame ones; the method was immunoSEQ multiplex PCR. This table holds 200,000 to 250,000 clones, just over 85% found once. Sequenced sample: peripheral blood. All receptors derive from a man aged 18 to 30 with active or convalescent COVID-19. Both conserved end residues are trimmed from each CDR3.

v_call: TRBV7-2
j_call: TRBJ1-4
cdr3_aa: ASSLDLGQNEKLF

v_call: TRBV5-4
j_call: TRBJ1-5
cdr3_aa: ASSHRDQGGPQH

v_call: TRBV6-1
j_call: TRBJ2-6
cdr3_aa: ASSEGQGTGANVLT

v_call: TRBV30
j_call: TRBJ1-1
cdr3_aa: AWSGELQGAEAF

v_call: TRBV29-1
j_call: TRBJ1-1
cdr3_aa: SAATAIDLMNTEAF

v_call: TRBV5-1
j_call: TRBJ2-7
cdr3_aa: ASSFSAGSAYEQY

v_call: TRBV5-1
j_call: TRBJ1-3
cdr3_aa: ASSPTASSGNTIY

v_call: TRBV29-1
j_call: TRBJ1-2
cdr3_aa: SDLQGGQNT

v_call: TRBV20-1
j_call: TRBJ1-2
cdr3_aa: SASSPGRHGYT

v_call: TRBV9
j_call: TRBJ2-1
cdr3_aa: ASSANTGGEQF

v_call: TRBV7-9
j_call: TRBJ2-1
cdr3_aa: ASSLNLEQF

v_call: TRBV29-1
j_call: TRBJ1-2
cdr3_aa: SVRGGTIGNGYT

v_call: TRBV19
j_call: TRBJ2-7
cdr3_aa: ASSFPKTGAAAAEQY

v_call: TRBV24-1
j_call: TRBJ2-3
cdr3_aa: ATSDPGPGMDTQY

v_call: TRBV10-2
j_call: TRBJ2-1
cdr3_aa: ASQSIAGFYNEQF

v_call: TRBV4-1
j_call: TRBJ2-1
cdr3_aa: ASSRYRTGMNEQF